This TCR beta chain was obtained from a study of blood T cell repertoires in COVID-19. Whole-study context: Sample material is recorded as cDNA or gDNA derived from T cells, B-cell-depleted T cells, or PBMCs.

CDR1 and CDR2 (germline): LNHDA, SQIVND (reference sequence). This CDR3 comprises 15 residues. Deletions cut 5 bases from V and 0 bases from J, with 12 bases between. As handled by the study authors: By means of reference gene primer amplification, nucleated cell counts were estimated. Assay used: immunoSEQ multiplex PCR; TCRdb lists only in-frame clones, some missing. That table gives V, J and clone size, and the DNA gave D and trimming. The table has some 130,000 clones, about nine tenths seen once. The Seattle patients, enrolled during active infection, were followed longitudinally. The specimen sequenced was peripheral blood. This receptor was obtained from a woman in her 70s with COVID-19, enrolled during active disease. The V call is TRBV19, the J call TRBJ2-3; a possible D gene is TRBD1 (5 bases). The CDR3 is CASSAGRPSTDTQYF. CDR3 DNA sequence: TGTGCCAGTAGTGCAGGGCGTCCCAGCACAGATACGCAGTATTTT.